This is a list of T cell receptor beta chains from one sample in a study of shared clonotypes between healthy human individuals. Libraries were prepared by immunoSEQ multiplex PCR; TCRdb keeps only in-frame clonotypes and omits some of them. Of about 2 million clones listed, about 94% are singletons. Source material: naive CD8+ T cells sorted from blood. The receptors come from a man aged 18-30 years in good health. Each CDR3 is given with its conserved first and last residue. The order of the fields is clone size, J gene, V gene, D gene, CDR3 protein, CDR3 DNA. D genes are given only for firm matches. The listing skips clone size in some rows; elsewhere it reads once, few, many or a size class.

.,TRBJ1-4,TRBV7-9,.,CASSPRMMPEKLFF,TGTGCCAGCAGCCCAAGGATGATGCCGGAAAAACTGTTTTTT
.,TRBJ2-5,TRBV9,.,CASSVEVRGETQYF,TGTGCCAGCAGCGTAGAAGTTCGGGGAGAGACCCAGTACTTC
.,TRBJ2-1,TRBV7-6,.,CASSLLGYPNNEQFF,TGTGCCAGCAGCTTATTGGGGTACCCAAACAATGAGCAGTTCTTC
.,TRBJ2-1,TRBV27,.,CASSLGSTKNEQFF,TGTGCCAGCAGCCTCGGATCAACTAAGAATGAGCAGTTCTTC
.,TRBJ1-3,TRBV5-1,.,CASSPDRRDTIYF,TGCGCCAGCAGCCCGGACCGCCGGGACACCATATATTTT
.,TRBJ2-5,TRBV4-3,TRBD2,CASSQDGTSAQETQYF,TGCGCCAGCAGCCAAGATGGGACTAGCGCCCAAGAGACCCAGTACTTC
.,TRBJ2-5,TRBV2,.,CAIHRFGAGQETQYF,TGTGCCATCCATCGCTTCGGGGCGGGTCAAGAGACCCAGTACTTC
.,TRBJ2-7,TRBV4-1,TRBD1,CASSQGDRAAEQYF,TGCGCCAGCAGCCAGGGGGACAGGGCGGCCGAGCAGTACTTC
.,TRBJ1-6,TRBV7-9,TRBD1,CASSPPGQGINSPLHF,TGTGCCAGCAGCCCTCCGGGACAGGGGATTAATTCACCCCTCCACTTT
.,TRBJ2-2,TRBV7-6,.,CVTFGGTGELFF,TGTGTCACCTTTGGGGGCACCGGGGAGCTGTTTTTT
.,TRBJ2-3,TRBV11-2,.,CASSLAGREHTDTQYF,TGTGCCAGCAGCTTAGCGGGCAGGGAGCACACAGATACGCAGTATTTT
.,TRBJ2-2,TRBV4-1,.,CASSDDPVGTGELFF,TGCGCCAGCAGCGACGACCCGGTCGGCACCGGGGAGCTGTTTTTT
.,TRBJ2-3,TRBV12-5,.,CASVSQGDTQYF,TGTGCTAGTGTTTCTCAAGGGGATACGCAGTATTTT
.,TRBJ2-1,TRBV14,TRBD1,CASSLSTGTGMNEQFF,TGTGCCAGCAGCCTCTCCACCGGGACAGGGATGAATGAGCAGTTCTTC
.,TRBJ2-1,TRBV11-2,TRBD2,CASSLSAGEYEQFF,TGTGCCAGCAGCTTAAGTGCGGGAGAATATGAGCAGTTCTTC
once,TRBJ2-5,TRBV7-9,.,CASSLTSSAETQYF,TGTGCCAGCAGCTTAACATCGTCCGCGGAGACCCAGTACTTC
once,TRBJ2-3,TRBV2,.,CASRDGLSPQYF,TGTGCCAGCAGAGATGGACTAAGTCCGCAGTATTTT
.,TRBJ1-1,TRBV5-5,.,CASSFHASQGYTEAFF,TGTGCCAGCAGCTTTCATGCGTCTCAAGGGTACACTGAAGCTTTCTTT
.,TRBJ1-2,TRBV19,TRBD1,CASSPGTGPNYGYTF,TGTGCCAGTAGCCCCGGGACAGGGCCTAACTATGGCTACACCTTC
.,TRBJ2-7,TRBV2,TRBD2,CASSERLAGVYEQYF,TGTGCCAGCAGTGAACGTCTAGCGGGAGTCTACGAGCAGTACTTC
.,TRBJ2-1,TRBV5-1,TRBD2,CASSFTSGSIHEQFF,TGCGCCAGCAGCTTTACTAGCGGGAGTATTCATGAGCAGTTCTTC
.,TRBJ2-4,TRBV19,TRBD2,CASSIDREGDIQYF,TGTGCCAGTAGTATTGATCGGGAGGGGGACATTCAGTACTTC
.,TRBJ2-5,TRBV6-5,TRBD1,CASSSEGAWETQYF,TGTGCCAGCAGTTCCGAGGGGGCTTGGGAGACCCAGTACTTC
.,TRBJ1-1,TRBV27,TRBD1,CASSPRDRWNTEAFF,TGTGCCAGCAGTCCACGGGACAGATGGAACACTGAAGCTTTCTTT
.,TRBJ1-2,TRBV28,TRBD1,CASSFRDRPLGGYTF,TGTGCCAGCAGTTTTAGGGACAGGCCCCTGGGGGGCTACACCTTC
.,TRBJ2-2,TRBV5-1,TRBD1,CASSSLDRGGTGELFF,TGCGCCAGCAGCTCTTTGGACAGGGGAGGCACCGGGGAGCTGTTTTTT
.,TRBJ1-3,TRBV4-3,.,CASSHLGEGPGNTIYF,TGCGCCAGCAGCCACCTCGGGGAGGGCCCTGGAAACACCATATATTTT
.,TRBJ2-7,TRBV6-1,.,CASTFHRAPYEQYF,TGTGCCAGCACCTTTCACAGGGCACCCTACGAGCAGTACTTC
.,TRBJ1-3,TRBV28,.,CASSYYSGNTIYF,TGTGCCAGCTCCTACTACTCTGGAAACACCATATATTTT
.,TRBJ2-5,TRBV25-1,TRBD1,CASSDGTGSLETQYF,TGTGCCAGCAGTGATGGGACAGGGAGTCTCGAGACCCAGTACTTC
.,TRBJ1-4,TRBV9,TRBD1,CASSRTGGNEKLFF,TGTGCCAGCAGCCGAACAGGGGGAAATGAAAAACTGTTTTTT
.,TRBJ1-1,TRBV5-1,TRBD1,CASSSTPGGVNTEAFF,TGCGCCAGCAGCTCAACCCCAGGGGGTGTTAACACTGAAGCTTTCTTT
.,TRBJ2-2,TRBV2,.,CASSETEEGTGELFF,TGTGCCAGCAGTGAGACAGAAGAGGGGACCGGGGAGCTGTTTTTT
.,TRBJ2-7,TRBV19,TRBD2,CASSIGPSGSYEQYF,TGTGCCAGTAGTATTGGGCCTAGCGGGTCCTACGAGCAGTACTTC
once,TRBJ1-1,TRBV18,.,CASSSAGGGTEAFF,TGTGCCAGCTCATCCGCCGGGGGTGGCACTGAAGCTTTCTTT
once,TRBJ1-5,TRBV5-1,.,CARRAGRRNQPQHF,TGCGCCAGAAGGGCGGGCCGTAGAAATCAGCCCCAGCATTTT
.,TRBJ1-6,TRBV27,.,CASSPGGGGYNSPLHF,TGTGCCAGCAGTCCCGGGGGGGGCGGCTATAATTCACCCCTCCACTTT
.,TRBJ2-3,TRBV30,.,CAWSVRGRGGIDTQYF,TGTGCCTGGAGTGTACGAGGCAGGGGAGGTATTGATACGCAGTATTTT
.,TRBJ1-1,TRBV5-8,.,CASSSWGGSTEAFF,TGTGCCAGCAGCTCCTGGGGGGGTAGCACTGAAGCTTTCTTT
.,TRBJ2-7,TRBV4-1,TRBD1,CASSQGTGKDEQYF,TGCGCCAGCAGCCAAGGGACAGGGAAGGACGAGCAGTACTTC
.,TRBJ2-1,TRBV11-2,.,CASSYSNEQFF,TGTGCCAGCAGCTACAGCAATGAGCAGTTCTTC
.,TRBJ2-7,TRBV7-2,.,CASSPDPSAGLDYEQYF,TGTGCCAGCAGCCCAGACCCCTCTGCGGGATTAGACTACGAGCAGTACTTC
few,TRBJ1-6,TRBV19,TRBD1,CASSAWTGWDSPLHF,TGTGCCAGTAGTGCGTGGACAGGGTGGGATTCACCCCTCCACTTT
.,TRBJ2-3,TRBV2,.,CASSEDGRSMDTQYF,TGTGCCAGCAGTGAAGATGGCAGATCGATGGATACGCAGTATTTT
.,TRBJ1-3,TRBV7-9,.,CASWNGGGNTIYF,TGTGCCAGCTGGAATGGGGGGGGAAACACCATATATTTT